This T cell receptor beta chain derives from a study of blood T cell repertoires in COVID-19. On the study more broadly: Both acute and convalescent COVID-19 samples were obtained from the United States, Italy and Spain.

Data came from immunoSEQ multiplex PCR; TCRdb stores just in-frame clones and leaves some out. The profile covers more than 150,000 clones, with 75% to 85% appearing a single time and roughly 0.6% taken by the ten largest. Trimming removed 3 bases from V and 2 bases from J; junction bases left unmatched: 3. The CDR3 totals 15 residues. Germline V gives CDR1 KGHSH, CDR2 LQKENI. The chain employs TRBV18 and TRBJ2-3; 9 positions match TRBD2. The specimen sequenced was peripheral blood. The receptor comes from a man between 60 and 70 years old with acute or convalescent COVID-19. CDR3 loop: CASSPLAGVTDTQYF. In nucleotides, the CDR3 is TGTGCCAGCTCACCGTTAGCGGGGGTCACAGATACGCAGTATTTT.